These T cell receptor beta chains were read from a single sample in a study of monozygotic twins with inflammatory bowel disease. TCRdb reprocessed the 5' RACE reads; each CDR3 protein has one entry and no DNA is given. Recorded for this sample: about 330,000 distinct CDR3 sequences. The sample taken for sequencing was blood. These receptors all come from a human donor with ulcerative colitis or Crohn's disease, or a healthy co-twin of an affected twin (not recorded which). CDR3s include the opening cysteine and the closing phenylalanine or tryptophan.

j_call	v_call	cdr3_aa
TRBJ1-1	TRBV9	CASSVGDTEAFF
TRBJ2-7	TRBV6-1	CASSEAGIGSYEQYF
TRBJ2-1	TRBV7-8	CASSVSVYNEQFF
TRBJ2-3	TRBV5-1	CASSLGETTSGTDTQYF
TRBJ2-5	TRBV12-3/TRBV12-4	CASSTRGGYQETQYF
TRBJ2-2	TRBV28	CAIEDRGATGELFF
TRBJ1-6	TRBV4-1	CASSQGQTGPPLHF
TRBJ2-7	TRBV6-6	CASGRQYEQYF
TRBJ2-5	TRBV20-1	CSARDAVTTRETQYF
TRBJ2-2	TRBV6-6	CASRQGPGELFF
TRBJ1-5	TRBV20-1	CSGTGTINQPQHF
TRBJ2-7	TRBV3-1	CARSGRETYEQYF
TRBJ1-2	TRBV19	CASSPKQGANGYTF
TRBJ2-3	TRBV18	CASSPNVDTQYF
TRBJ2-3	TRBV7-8	CASSDRRGRGADTQYF
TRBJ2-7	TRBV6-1	CASTSGYGGRYEQYF